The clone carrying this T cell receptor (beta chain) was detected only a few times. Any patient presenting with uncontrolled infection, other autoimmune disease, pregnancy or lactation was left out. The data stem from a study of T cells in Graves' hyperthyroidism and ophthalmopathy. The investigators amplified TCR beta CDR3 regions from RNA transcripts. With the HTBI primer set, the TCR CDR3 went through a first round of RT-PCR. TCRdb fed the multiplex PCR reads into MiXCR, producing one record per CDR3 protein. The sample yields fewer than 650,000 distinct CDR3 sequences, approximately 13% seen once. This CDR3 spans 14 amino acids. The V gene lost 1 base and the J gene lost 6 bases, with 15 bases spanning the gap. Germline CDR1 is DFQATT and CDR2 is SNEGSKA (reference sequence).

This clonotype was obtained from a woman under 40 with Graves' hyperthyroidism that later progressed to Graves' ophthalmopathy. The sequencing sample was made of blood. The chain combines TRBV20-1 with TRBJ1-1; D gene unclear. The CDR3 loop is CSARVGGVGAEAFF. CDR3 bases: TGCAGTGCTAGAGTGGGTGGGGTGGGCGCTGAAGCTTTCTTT.